This T cell receptor beta chain was documented in a study of long-term antiretroviral therapy in people with HIV. Study observations and caveats: HIV repertoires spanned narrower CDR3 length ranges than controls. Blood was collected between 2004 and 2017, possibly under older ART regimens. Records did not include ART adherence, viral resistance or therapy changes.

Note on this clone: Its specificity is unknown.

A v3.0 immunoSEQ assay was performed at survey level. The repertoire was sequenced with immunoSEQ multiplex PCR; TCRdb's copy has only in-frame clones and lacks some. The sample holds fewer than 8,000 clones; approximately 70% are singletons and the top ten take about 32%. CDR1 and CDR2 (germline): SGHRS, YFSETQ. V shed 2 bases and J shed 0 bases, with 9 bases lying between them. The CDR3 runs 15 residues. This rearrangement joins TRBV5-1 to TRBJ1-3; D is uncertain. The TCR was taken from a man between 40 and 49 years old with HIV. Sequenced material: unsorted PBMCs, taken 0.2 years after starting antiretroviral therapy. DNA for the CDR3: TGCGCCAGCAGCTTAGGGCAGCCCTCTGGAAACACCATATATTTT. Protein sequence: CASSLGQPSGNTIYF.